This TCR beta chain comes out of a study of control samples from healthy donors and cancer patients. A note on this clone: At one end, the junction sequence differs from germline, possibly due to a read error. This sample includes further DNA sequences coding for the same CDR3.

Germline V gene data show CDR1 as SEHNR and CDR2 as FQNEAQ (reference sequence). The CDR3 has 16 amino acids. Here immunoSEQ multiplex PCR was the method, and the copy in TCRdb shows in-frame clones only, minus some. The data hold over 100,000 clones, with approximately 90% observed a single time. Input material: blood. The J gene is TRBJ1-2, the V gene TRBV7-9, with D possibly matching TRBD1 (5 bases). The origin of this receptor is a man between 40 and 49 years old in good health. The CDR3 nucleotides read TGTGCTAGCAGCTCTACCCCAACATCCGGGACCGATGGCTACACCTTC. It encodes CASSSTPTSGTDGYTF.